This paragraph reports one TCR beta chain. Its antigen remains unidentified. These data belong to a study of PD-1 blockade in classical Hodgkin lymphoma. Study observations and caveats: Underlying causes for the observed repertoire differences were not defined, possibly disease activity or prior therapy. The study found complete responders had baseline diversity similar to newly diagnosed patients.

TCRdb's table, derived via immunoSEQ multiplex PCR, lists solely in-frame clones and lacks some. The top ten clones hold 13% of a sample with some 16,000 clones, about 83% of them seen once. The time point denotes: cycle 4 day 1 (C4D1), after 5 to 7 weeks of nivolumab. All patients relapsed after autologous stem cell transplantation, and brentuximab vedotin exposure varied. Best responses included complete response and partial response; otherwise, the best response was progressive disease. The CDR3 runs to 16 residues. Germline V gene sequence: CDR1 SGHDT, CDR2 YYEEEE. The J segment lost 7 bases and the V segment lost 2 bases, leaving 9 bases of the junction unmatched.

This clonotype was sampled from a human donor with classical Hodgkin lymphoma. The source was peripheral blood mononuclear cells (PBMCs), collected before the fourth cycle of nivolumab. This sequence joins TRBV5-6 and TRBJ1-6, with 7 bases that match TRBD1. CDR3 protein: CASSFGTAFGNSPLHF. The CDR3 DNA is TGTGCCAGCAGCTTTGGGACAGCGTTCGGGAATTCACCCCTCCACTTT.